This T cell receptor (beta chain) originates from a study of blood T cells in healthy people across ages. Whole-study results and caveats: Age showed a roughly linear inverse relationship with TCR beta diversity per million T cells.

The authors ran a second PCR of 7 to 11 cycles using a sample-barcoded 5' primer and a J-beta primer mix. TCRdb used MiXCR to reprocess the 5' RACE reads, holding one entry per CDR3 protein. Among around 1.5 million distinct CDR3 sequences listed, around two fifths were seen once. Samples each had at least 5.5 micrograms of total RNA extracted. CDR3 length: 20 amino acids. CDR1 and CDR2 from the germline V gene are MDHEN and SYDVKM. Points on this clonotype: Its target is not known.

The sequenced sample was blood. The clonotype comes from a woman aged 18-29 years in good health. The chain joins TRBV28 to TRBJ2-5; 14 positions agree with TRBD2. The J call may be incorrect, as the DNA end agrees better with TRBJ2-7. The CDR3 DNA reads as TGTGCCAGCAGTCCAAAAGACGGGACTAGCGGGGGACGCGGATACTACGAGCAGTACTTC. Its protein is CASSPKDGTSGGRGYYEQYF.